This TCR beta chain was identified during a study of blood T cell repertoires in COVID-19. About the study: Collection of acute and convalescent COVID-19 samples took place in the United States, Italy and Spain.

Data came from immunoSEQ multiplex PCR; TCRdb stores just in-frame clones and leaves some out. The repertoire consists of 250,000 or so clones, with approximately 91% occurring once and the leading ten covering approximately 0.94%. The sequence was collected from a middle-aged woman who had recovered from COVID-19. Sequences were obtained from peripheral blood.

CDR3: CASSGGETQYF. The CDR3 DNA sequence: TGTGCCAGCAGCGGGGGGGAGACCCAGTACTTC. This chain links TRBV5-6 with TRBJ2-5; weak D call: TRBD2 (6 bases). V was cut by 4 bases and J by 5 bases, with 6 bases left in between. The CDR3 runs to 11 residues. Germline values: CDR1 SGHDT, CDR2 YYEEEE.